There are many counts of the clone carrying this T cell receptor beta chain. Its antigen is not identified. The data derive from a study of T cells in Graves' hyperthyroidism and ophthalmopathy. Study-level points and caveats: Most thyroid clonotypes expanded above 0.001 appeared in blood too.

This CDR3 is 13 amino acids long. J gave up 8 bases and V 2 bases, and 5 bases lay outside the gene matches. Germline V lookup: CDR1 KGHSH, CDR2 LQKENI. Any patient presenting with uncontrolled infection, other autoimmune disease, pregnancy or lactation was left out. PBMCs came from 9 to 10 ml fresh peripheral blood. RNA transcripts served as the template for amplifying TCR beta CDR3 regions. First-round RT-PCR targeting the TCR CDR3 was performed with the HTBI primer set. TCRdb independently ran MiXCR on the multiplex PCR reads; one entry per CDR3 protein. The sample yields about 300,000 distinct CDR3 sequences, roughly 13% seen once.

V usage is TRBV18 and J usage is TRBJ1-2, with 7 nucleotides matching TRBD1. The sample comprised blood. The TCR was taken from a woman aged 25-40 years with Graves' hyperthyroidism that later progressed to Graves' ophthalmopathy. The CDR3 reads CASSPGTDGGYTF. For the CDR3, the DNA is TGTGCCAGCTCACCAGGGACAGATGGCGGCTACACCTTC. The variable domain in full, completed from reference TRBV18 and TRBJ1-2, reads NAGVMQNPRHLVRRRGQEARLRCSPMKGHSHVYWYRQLPEEGLKFMVYLQKENIIDESGMPKERFSAEFPKEGPSILRIQQVVRGDSAAYFCASSPGTDGGYTFGSGTRLTVV.